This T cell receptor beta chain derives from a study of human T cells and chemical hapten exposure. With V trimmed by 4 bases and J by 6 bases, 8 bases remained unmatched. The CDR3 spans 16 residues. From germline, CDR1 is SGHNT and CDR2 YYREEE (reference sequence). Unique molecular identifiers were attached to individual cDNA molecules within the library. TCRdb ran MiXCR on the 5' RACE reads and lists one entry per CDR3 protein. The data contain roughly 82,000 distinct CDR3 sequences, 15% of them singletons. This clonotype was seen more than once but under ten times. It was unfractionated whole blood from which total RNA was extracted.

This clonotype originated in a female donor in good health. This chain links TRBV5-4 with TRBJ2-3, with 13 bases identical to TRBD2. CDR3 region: CASSRTSGGAGDTQYF. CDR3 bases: TGTGCCAGCAGCCGTACTAGCGGGGGGGCAGGGGATACGCAGTATTTT. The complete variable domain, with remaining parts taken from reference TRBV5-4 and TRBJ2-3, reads ETGVTQSPTHLIKTRGQQVTLRCSSQSGHNTVSWYQQALGQGPQFIFQYYREEENGRGNFPPRFSGLQFPNYSSELNVNALELDDSALYLCASSRTSGGAGDTQYFGPGTRLTVL.